The 5 T cell receptor beta chains below come from one sample, sequenced in a study of brain T cells in children with intractable seizures. Method: immunoSEQ multiplex PCR; TCRdb's copy keeps in-frame clones and lacks some. The sample yields about 340,000 clones, roughly 93% seen once. Time point given: blood from clinic visit 5 months post-surgery; TSC patient then seizure free. The sequences come from peripheral blood, collected less than 6 months after surgery. These receptors came from a boy younger than two with tuberous sclerosis and intractable seizures.

This chain links TRBV7-9 with TRBJ2-5; D is uncertain. CDR3 size: 15 residues. CDR1 and CDR2 from the germline V gene are SEHNR and FQNEAQ (reference sequence). Trimming pared 2 bases from V and 4 bases from J, leaving 14 bases between. The CDR3 nucleotides are TGTGCCAGCAGCTTATCCGGCGGAACCCTAGAGACCCAGTACTTC. It specifies CASSLSGGTLETQYF.

The V call is TRBV5-1, the J call TRBJ2-7; D may be TRBD2 (5 bases). V was clipped by 2 bases and J by 5 bases, with 11 bases between them. The V gene's germline CDR1 is SGHRS and CDR2 YFSETQ. The CDR3 extends over 13 amino acids. CDR3 residues: CASSFNDYNEQYF. CDR3 DNA sequence: TGCGCCAGCAGCTTCAACGACTATAACGAGCAGTACTTC.

The chain combines TRBV19 with TRBJ2-7; 7 bases line up with TRBD2. Germline CDR1 LNHDA, CDR2 SQIVND (reference sequence). With 3 bases clipped from V and 2 bases from J, the junction kept 7 bases outside the gene matches. This CDR3 spans 15 amino acids. The DNA for the CDR3 is TGTGCCAGTAGTATTGGCGGGAGCCCCCCCTACGAGCAGTACTTC. Its protein product is CASSIGGSPPYEQYF.

This sequence joins TRBV11-2 and TRBJ2-7, with a tentative D call TRBD1 (6 bases). V was cut by 6 bases and J by 5 bases, with 11 bases left in between. Germline CDR1 SGHAT, CDR2 FQNNGV. The CDR3 has 12 residues. CDR3 sequence: CASSPDRDEQYF. The CDR3 nucleotides read TGTGCCAGCAGTCCGGACAGAGACGAGCAGTACTTC.

This chain connects TRBV11-3 to TRBJ1-3; 7 nucleotides match TRBD1. There are 16 residues in the CDR3. CDR1 is SGHNT and CDR2 is YENEEA in the germline V gene. The V and J ends lost 3 bases and 0 bases, in that order; junction bases with no gene match: 5. The CDR3 region has the DNA TGTGCCAGCAGCTTCGACAGGGCGATCTCTGGAAACACCATATATTTT. Protein: CASSFDRAISGNTIYF.